These 25 T cell receptor beta chains were sequenced from one sample in a study of human T cells and chemical hapten exposure. Time point specified: pre-sensitization, week 0. Treatment denoted: therapeutic diphenylcyclopropenone sensitization with weekly scalp DPC. TCRdb re-derived calls from the RACE reads in MiXCR, one entry per CDR3 protein. The data contain under 110,000 distinct CDR3 sequences, around 12% of them singletons. Sequences were derived from whole blood, sampled in connection with sensitization to the hapten diphenylcyclopropenone (DPC). Receptors originate from a woman between 45 and 60 years old with alopecia areata. Some clones in this sample may be carry-over from other donors' samples.

V and J are TRBV7-9 and TRBJ2-5; D ambiguous. Germline CDR1 is SEHNR and CDR2 is FQNEAQ (reference sequence). With 5 bases removed from V and 4 bases from J, the gap between germline ends came to 23 bases. This CDR3 region has 17 residues. The CDR3 spells CASSPRFVALGRETQYF. CDR3 DNA sequence: TGTGCCAGCAGCCCCCGCTTTGTGGCCCTTGGAAGAGAGACCCAGTACTTC.

The chain employs TRBV28 and TRBJ1-1; D gene unclear. The germline gives CDR1 MDHEN, CDR2 SYDVKM. The CDR3 covers 12 residues. V lost 3 bases, J lost 5 bases, and 7 bases lay in between. This chain's CDR3 is CASSFEGTEAFF. CDR3 in DNA: TGTGCCAGCAGTTTTGAGGGAACTGAAGCTTTCTTT.

This clonotype was counted at least ten times. The chain combines TRBV12-5 with TRBJ2-2; D is unresolved. CDR3 size: 12 residues. V was trimmed by 5 bases and J by 5 bases, leaving 6 bases between them. The germline V gene encodes CDR1 LGHNT and CDR2 FRNRAP. The CDR3, as DNA: TGTGCTAGTGGTCTTCCTACCGGGGAGCTGTTTTTT. Protein sequence: CASGLPTGELFF.

This clonotype was detected many times. A junction boundary mismatches the germline segment, possibly from a read error. This chain uses TRBV7-2 with TRBJ2-1; D uncertain. In germline, CDR1 is SGHTA, CDR2 FQGNSA. The CDR3 is made up of 11 amino acids. The CDR3 DNA follows: TGTGCCAGCAGCTTCGACCAGGAGCGGTTCTTC. As protein: CASSFDQERFF. Combining the CDR3 with reference TRBV7-2 and TRBJ2-1 gives the whole variable domain GAGVSQSPSNKVTEKGKDVELRCDPISGHTALYWYRQSLGQGLEFLIYFQGNSAPDKSGLPSDRFSAERTGGSVSTLTIQRTQQEDSAVYLCASSFDQERFFGPGTRLTVL.

This clonotype has just a few counts. The J gene is TRBJ2-3, the V gene TRBV5-4; D gene uncertain. V lost 0 bases, J lost 6 bases, and 5 bases lay in between. Looked up from germline, CDR1 is SGHNT and CDR2 is YYREEE (reference sequence). The CDR3 sequence is 12 residues long. CDR3: CASSLGLDTQYF. CDR3 nucleotides: TGTGCCAGCAGCTTGGGATTGGATACGCAGTATTTT.

This clonotype has at least ten counts. The rearrangement joins TRBV6-5 to TRBJ2-7; TRBD2 matches at 14 bases. CDR1 and CDR2 from the germline V gene are MNHEY and SVGAGI. J was trimmed by 5 bases and V by 5 bases; bases with no gene match: 2. This CDR3 has 14 amino acids. CDR3 nucleotides: TGTGCCAGCAGTCCGGGACTAGCGGGAGACGAGCAGTACTTC. Translating it yields CASSPGLAGDEQYF.

CDR3 nucleotide sequence: TGTGCCAGCAGTTTAGTAGTAGCTGAAGCTTTCTTT. Translated, it gives CASSLVVAEAFF. The chain combines TRBV12-3 or TRBV12-4 with TRBJ1-1; unclear D gene. There are 12 residues in the CDR3. V lost 1 base, J lost 6 bases, and 6 bases lay in between.

In its sample, this clonotype was seen a few times. The chain uses TRBV3-1 and TRBJ2-3; 8 bases fit TRBD2. The CDR3 runs 15 residues. CDR1 is LGHDT, CDR2 YNNKEL, per germline (reference sequence). V lost 5 bases, J lost 2 bases, and 6 bases stayed unmatched. CDR3 coding DNA: TGTGCCAGCAGCAAGACTAGCGTTGCCACAGATACGCAGTATTTT. Translation: CASSKTSVATDTQYF.

This rearrangement joins TRBV28 to TRBJ2-5; D is undetermined. Per the germline V gene, CDR1 is MDHEN and CDR2 is SYDVKM. CDR3 length: 14 residues. The V end was cut by 2 bases, the J end by 0 bases, with 7 bases between. The CDR3 sequence: CASSLVVNQETQYF. CDR3 sequence (DNA): TGTGCCAGCAGTTTAGTGGTGAACCAAGAGACCCAGTACTTC.

At least ten counts were recorded for this clonotype. The rearrangement links TRBV7-6 to TRBJ1-1, with a possible D match to TRBD1 (5 bases). V was clipped by 4 bases and J by 5 bases, with 11 bases between them. The germline V gene encodes CDR1 SGHVS and CDR2 FNYEAQ. This CDR3 has 13 residues. The CDR3, as DNA: TGTGCCAGCAGCTGGGGGGAAGAAACTGAAGCTTTCTTT. This gives the protein CASSWGEETEAFF.

This clonotype has only a few counts. CDR3 coding DNA: TGCGCCAGCAGTCCTGAGGGGGCGCGAAGCTCCTACAATGAGCAGTTCTTC. The encoded protein is CASSPEGARSSYNEQFF. V gene TRBV5-1 combines with J gene TRBJ2-1; 7 positions match TRBD1. J gave up 0 bases and V 5 bases, and 11 bases lay outside the gene matches. CDR3 length: 17 amino acids. CDR1 is SGHRS, CDR2 YFSETQ, per germline.

CDR3 sequence (DNA): TGCAGCGTTGAAGAAACAGATAATTCACCCCTCCACTTT. Protein product: CSVEETDNSPLHF. The chain has TRBV29-1 and TRBJ1-6; D unclear. Looked up from germline, CDR1 is SQVTM and CDR2 is ANQGSEA. V was clipped by 0 bases and J by 5 bases, with 5 bases between them. The CDR3 contains 13 residues.

The chain has TRBV6-5 and TRBJ1-2; D possibly corresponds to TRBD1 (6 bases). The CDR3 has 13 amino acids. From germline, CDR1 is MNHEY and CDR2 SVGAGI. Trimming took 2 bases from V and 7 from J, leaving 11 bases between them. CDR3 amino acids: CASSYRGGPGYTF. CDR3 coding DNA: TGTGCCAGCAGTTACCGCGGGGGCCCTGGCTACACCTTC.

A note on this clonotype: A much larger clone sits a single nucleotide away, making a read error possible. The chain recombines TRBV28 with TRBJ2-7; D possibly uses TRBD1 or TRBD2 (7 bases each). V lost 10 bases, J lost 2 bases, and 18 bases lay in between. Germline values: CDR1 MDHEN, CDR2 SYDVKM. The CDR3 runs to 14 residues. CDR3 loop: CANTNQGGTYEQYF. The CDR3 DNA is TGTGCCAACACAAACCAGGGGGGGACCTACGAGCAGTACTTC.

This clonotype came up a few times. The V and J genes are TRBV18 and TRBJ2-3; D is uncertain. V was cut by 7 bases and J by 0 bases, with 2 bases left in between. Germline V gives CDR1 KGHSH, CDR2 LQKENI. This CDR3 spans 11 amino acids. CDR3 DNA: TGTGCCAGCTTCAGCACAGATACGCAGTATTTT. Protein sequence: CASFSTDTQYF.

This clonotype has a count of ten or more. Here the CDR3 reads CASTVGATNSPLHF. CDR3 in DNA: TGTGCCAGCACCGTTGGGGCTACCAATTCACCCCTCCACTTT. The chain couples TRBV5-5 to TRBJ1-6; TRBD1 might be the D (5 bases). This CDR3 has 14 amino acids. The ends were cut back, 6 bases at V and 7 bases at J, with 14 bases in the middle. CDR1 SGHKS and CDR2 YYEKEE come from the germline V gene (reference sequence).

The chain couples TRBV5-1 to TRBJ2-6; a possible D gene is TRBD2 (6 bases). The CDR3 length is 16 residues. Germline assignment: CDR1 SGHRS and CDR2 YFSETQ. Deletions cut 3 bases from V and 0 bases from J, with 10 bases between. CDR3 sequence: CASSWGLASGANVLTF. As DNA, the CDR3 is TGCGCCAGCAGCTGGGGACTTGCCTCTGGGGCCAACGTCCTGACTTTC.

This clonotype was seen more than once but under ten times. This chain connects TRBV6-6 to TRBJ1-5; no clear D. Trimming cost V 7 bases and J 0 bases, with 19 bases left between them. Per germline, CDR1 MNHNY and CDR2 SVGAGI (reference sequence). The CDR3 totals 17 residues. CDR3 amino acids: CASTPRRAAGSNQPQHF. The DNA for the CDR3 is TGTGCCAGCACTCCGAGACGGGCCGCCGGTAGCAATCAGCCCCAGCATTTT.

This clonotype has only a few counts. The chain joins TRBV5-6 to TRBJ2-5, with no clear D. Between the trimmed V and J ends, which lost 0 bases and 6 bases, there was a span of 3 bases. Germline V gene lookup returns CDR1 SGHDT and CDR2 YYEEEE. This CDR3 contains 11 residues. The CDR3: CASSLAKTQYF. DNA for the CDR3: TGTGCCAGCAGCTTGGCGAAGACCCAGTACTTC.

This chain links TRBV28 with TRBJ2-7; 15 positions agree with TRBD2. Trimming at V came to 5 bases and at J to 5 bases, leaving 7 bases not matched to a gene. Germline CDR1 reads MDHEN; CDR2 reads SYDVKM. CDR3 length: 16 residues. CDR3 in amino acids: CASSPPGLAGGDEQYF. For the CDR3, the DNA is TGTGCCAGCAGTCCCCCGGGACTAGCGGGAGGAGACGAGCAGTACTTC.

This clonotype was observed many times. V is TRBV28 and J is TRBJ2-2; D might be TRBD2 (5 bases). Trimming shortened V by 3 bases and J by 1 base, and 9 bases separated the two germline ends. Per the germline V gene, CDR1 is MDHEN and CDR2 is SYDVKM. CDR3 length equals 15 residues. The CDR3 DNA reads as TGTGCCAGCAGTTTCAATCGGGGGAACACCGGGGAGCTGTTTTTT. This sequence encodes CASSFNRGNTGELFF.

This chain links TRBV6-5 with TRBJ2-3; 9 bases align to TRBD2. The CDR3 extends over 17 amino acids. V lost 0 bases, J lost 0 bases, and 4 bases stayed unmatched. CDR1 is MNHEY and CDR2 is SVGAGI in the germline V gene. The chain's CDR3 is CASSYSRLAASTDTQYF. CDR3 nucleotides: TGTGCCAGCAGTTACTCACGACTAGCGGCTAGCACAGATACGCAGTATTTT.

The J gene is TRBJ2-3, the V gene TRBV6-5; no clear D. The CDR3 runs to 14 residues. Trimming took 3 bases from V and 2 from J, leaving 9 bases between them. Germline V gene sequence: CDR1 MNHEY, CDR2 SVGAGI. The CDR3, as DNA: TGTGCCAGCAGTTATTCGGCGGCCACAGATACGCAGTATTTT. Its translation: CASSYSAATDTQYF.

This clonotype was seen a handful of times. The genes are TRBV18 and TRBJ1-1; D not certain. V was trimmed by 3 bases and J by 2 bases, leaving 22 bases between them. The CDR3 consists of 18 residues. Looked up from germline, CDR1 is KGHSH and CDR2 is LQKENI. The CDR3 DNA reads as TGTGCCAGCTCACCGTGGATTCAGTCGACATCGGAAAACACTGAAGCTTTCTTT. Protein product: CASSPWIQSTSENTEAFF. The full variable domain, its missing parts supplied by reference TRBV18 and TRBJ1-1, is NAGVMQNPRHLVRRRGQEARLRCSPMKGHSHVYWYRQLPEEGLKFMVYLQKENIIDESGMPKERFSAEFPKEGPSILRIQQVVRGDSAAYFCASSPWIQSTSENTEAFFGQGTRLTVV.

V usage is TRBV3-1 and J usage is TRBJ2-3; D unclear. This CDR3 comprises 13 residues. Germline loops: CDR1 LGHDT, CDR2 YNNKEL (reference sequence). Trimming shortened V by 0 bases and J by 8 bases, and 9 bases separated the two germline ends. CDR3 coding DNA: TGTGCCAGCAGCCAAGATACGCTTAGTACGCAGTATTTT. This encodes CASSQDTLSTQYF.